This TCR beta chain comes out of a study of vaccination effects on CD4 cells after COVID-19. As regards this clone: Its antigen is unknown.

CDR1 SGHAT and CDR2 FQNNGV come from the germline V gene. V was pared by 6 bases and J by 2 bases, with 4 bases of the junction left unmatched. The CDR3 sequence is 13 residues long. Overall study findings and caveats: Clonal contraction was marked in infection- and vaccine-induced clones late after vaccination. Cross-reactivity toward common cold coronaviruses was confined to only 1 of 255 vaccine-induced clones in healthy vaccinees.

Measured with immunoSEQ multiplex PCR; TCRdb has only the in-frame clones, and not every one. This sample yields fewer than 40,000 clones, of which under 70% are seen a single time; more than 20% belongs to the top ten. Viral peptide pool expansion of antigen-specific CD4+ T cells preceded sequencing in the ViraFEST assay. Following an approximately eleven-day culture, CD4+ T cells were purified. Vaccinated recipients, who were negative for nucleocapsid antibodies, had no history of SARS-CoV-2 infection. They grew some 2 million PBMC in each well, adding 10 IU/ml IL-2 and around 10 ug/ml peptides. IL-2 medium took the place of half the medium on both days 3 and 7.

This sequence originates from a human donor who received a COVID-19 vaccine. V and J are TRBV11-2 and TRBJ2-7; 7 nucleotides agree with TRBD2. The material was CD4+ T cells from PBMCs cultured with SARS-CoV-2 spike peptides, obtained before COVID-19 vaccination. The CDR3 is CASSHGGAYEQYF. The CDR3 DNA reads TGTGCCAGCAGTCATGGGGGGGCCTACGAGCAGTACTTC. Supplemented by reference TRBV11-2 and TRBJ2-7, the full variable domain reads EAGVAQSPRYKIIEKRQSVAFWCNPISGHATLYWYQQILGQGPKLLIQFQNNGVVDDSQLPKDRFSAERLKGVDSTLKIQPAKLEDSAVYLCASSHGGAYEQYFGPGTRLTVT.